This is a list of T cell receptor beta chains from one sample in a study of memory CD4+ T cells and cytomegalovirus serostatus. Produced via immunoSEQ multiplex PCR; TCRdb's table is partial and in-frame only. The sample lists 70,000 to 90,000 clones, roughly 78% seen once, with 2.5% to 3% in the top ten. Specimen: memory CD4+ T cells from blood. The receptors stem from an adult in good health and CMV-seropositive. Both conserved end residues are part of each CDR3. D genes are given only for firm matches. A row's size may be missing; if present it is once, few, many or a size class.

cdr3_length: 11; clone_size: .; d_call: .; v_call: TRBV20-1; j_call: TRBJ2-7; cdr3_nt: TGCAGTGCTCGACAGGCTTACGAGCAGTACTTC; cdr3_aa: CSARQAYEQYF
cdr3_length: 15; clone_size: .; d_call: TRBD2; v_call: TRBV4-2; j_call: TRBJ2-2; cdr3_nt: TGTGCCAGCAGCCAAGCGGGGGGGTGGACCGGGGAGCTGTTTTTT; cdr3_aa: CASSQAGGWTGELFF
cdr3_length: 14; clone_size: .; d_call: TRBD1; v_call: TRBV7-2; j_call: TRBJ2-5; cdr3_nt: TGTGCCAGCAGTTGGGACAGGGGGCAAGAGACCCAGTACTTC; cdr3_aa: CASSWDRGQETQYF
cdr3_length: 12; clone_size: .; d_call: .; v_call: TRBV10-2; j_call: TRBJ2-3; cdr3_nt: TGCGCCAGCAGCCCAACCTTGGGTACGCAGTATTTT; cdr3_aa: CASSPTLGTQYF
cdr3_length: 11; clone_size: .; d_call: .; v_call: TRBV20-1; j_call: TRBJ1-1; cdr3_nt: TGCAGCAGGGGCAAGAACACTGAAGCTTTCTTT; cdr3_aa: CSRGKNTEAFF
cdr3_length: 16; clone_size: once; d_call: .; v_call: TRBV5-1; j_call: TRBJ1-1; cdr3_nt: TGCGCCAGCAGCTTGACCCAGGGCCACATGAACACTGAAGCTTTCTTT; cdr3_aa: CASSLTQGHMNTEAFF
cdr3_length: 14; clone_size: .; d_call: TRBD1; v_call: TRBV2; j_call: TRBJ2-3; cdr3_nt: TGTGCCAGCAGCGGGACAGGGTTGACAGATACGCAGTATTTT; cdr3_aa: CASSGTGLTDTQYF
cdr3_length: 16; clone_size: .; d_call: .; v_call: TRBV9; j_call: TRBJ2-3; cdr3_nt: TGTGCCAGCAGCGGAACAGGGAGGGGGGGCACAGATACGCAGTATTTT; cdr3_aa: CASSGTGRGGTDTQYF
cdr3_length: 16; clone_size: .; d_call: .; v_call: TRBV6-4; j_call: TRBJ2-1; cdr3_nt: TGTGCCAGCAGTGACTCTACGGGGGGCGACTACAATGAGCAGTTCTTC; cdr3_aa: CASSDSTGGDYNEQFF
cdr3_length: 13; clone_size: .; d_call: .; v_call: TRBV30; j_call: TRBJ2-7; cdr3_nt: TGTGCCTGGAGTGCCGATGTGTCCTACGAGCAGTACTTC; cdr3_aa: CAWSADVSYEQYF
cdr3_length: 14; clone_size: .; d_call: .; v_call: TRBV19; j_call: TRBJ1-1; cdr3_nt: TGTGCCAGTACCCCCCGAGACTCTAGGTCTGAAGCTTTCTTT; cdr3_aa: CASTPRDSRSEAFF
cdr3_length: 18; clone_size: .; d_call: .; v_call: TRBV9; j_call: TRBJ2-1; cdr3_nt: TGTGCCAGCAGCCTCCGAGGGGGGGGCGGGACCCCCTACAATGAGCAGTTCTTC; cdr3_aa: CASSLRGGGGTPYNEQFF
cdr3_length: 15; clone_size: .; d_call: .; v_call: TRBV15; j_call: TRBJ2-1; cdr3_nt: TGTGCCACCAGCAGCGGACTTTTCTCCTACAATGAGCAGTTCTTC; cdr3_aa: CATSSGLFSYNEQFF
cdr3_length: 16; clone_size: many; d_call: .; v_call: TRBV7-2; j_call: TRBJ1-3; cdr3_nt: TGTGCCAGCAGTTCCTTTCCAGGGGCAGCGGGAAACACCATATATTTT; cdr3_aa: CASSSFPGAAGNTIYF
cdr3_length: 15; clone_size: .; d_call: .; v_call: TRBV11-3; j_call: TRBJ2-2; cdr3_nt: TGTGCCAGCAGCTTAGATCTGGCGCTAGCCGGGGAGCTGTTTTTT; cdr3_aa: CASSLDLALAGELFF
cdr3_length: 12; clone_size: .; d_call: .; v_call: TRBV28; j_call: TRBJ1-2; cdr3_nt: TGTGCCAGCAGTTTATGGGCTTATGGCTACACCTTC; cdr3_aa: CASSLWAYGYTF
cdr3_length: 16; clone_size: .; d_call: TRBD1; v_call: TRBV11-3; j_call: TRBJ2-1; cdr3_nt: TGTGCCAGCAGCTTGAGGACAGGGGATTACCAAGATGAGCAGTTCTTC; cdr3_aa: CASSLRTGDYQDEQFF
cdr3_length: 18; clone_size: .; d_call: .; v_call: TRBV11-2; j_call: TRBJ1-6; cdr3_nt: TGTGCCAGCAGTCCTTCCTTGGACAGACGTACGGATAATTCACCCCTCCACTTT; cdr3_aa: CASSPSLDRRTDNSPLHF
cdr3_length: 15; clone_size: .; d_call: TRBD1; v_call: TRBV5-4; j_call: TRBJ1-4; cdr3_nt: TGTGCCAGCAGTTTTCAACAGGGGGCGGGTGAAAAACTGTTTTTT; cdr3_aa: CASSFQQGAGEKLFF
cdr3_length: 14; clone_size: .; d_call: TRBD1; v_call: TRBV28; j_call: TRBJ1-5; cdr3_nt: TGTGCCAGCAGTCCCGGACAGGGGGTGAAGCCCCAGCATTTT; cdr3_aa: CASSPGQGVKPQHF
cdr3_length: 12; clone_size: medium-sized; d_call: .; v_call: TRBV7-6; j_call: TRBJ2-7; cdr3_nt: TGTGCCAGCAGCCGTCCGGAGGGCGAGCAGTACTTC; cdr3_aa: CASSRPEGEQYF
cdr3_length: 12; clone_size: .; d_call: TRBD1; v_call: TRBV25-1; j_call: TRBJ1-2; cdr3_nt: TGTGCCAGCACCAAGACAGGGAGCCGCTACACCTTC; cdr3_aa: CASTKTGSRYTF
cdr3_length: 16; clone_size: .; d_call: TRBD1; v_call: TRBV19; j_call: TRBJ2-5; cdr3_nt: TGTGCCACCAGGGACAGGGGGCGCGGTGGGGGGGAGACCCAGTACTTC; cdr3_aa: CATRDRGRGGGETQYF
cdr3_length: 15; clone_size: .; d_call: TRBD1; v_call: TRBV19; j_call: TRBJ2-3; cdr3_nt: TGTGCCAGTAGTATGGGACAGGGGGTAACAGATACGCAGTATTTT; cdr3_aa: CASSMGQGVTDTQYF
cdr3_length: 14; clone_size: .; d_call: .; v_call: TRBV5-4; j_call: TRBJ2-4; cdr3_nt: TGTGCCAGCAGCTTAGGAGGTAGTAAAAACATTCAGTACTTC; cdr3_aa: CASSLGGSKNIQYF
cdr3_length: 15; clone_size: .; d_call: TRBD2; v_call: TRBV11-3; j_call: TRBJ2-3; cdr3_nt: TGTGCCAGCAGCCGAGCGGGGCCTAACACAGATACGCAGTATTTT; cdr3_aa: CASSRAGPNTDTQYF
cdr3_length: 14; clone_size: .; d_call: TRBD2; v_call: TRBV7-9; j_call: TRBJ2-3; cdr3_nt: TGTGCCAGCAGCTCGACTAGCGGAGTAGATACGCAGTATTTT; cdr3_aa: CASSSTSGVDTQYF
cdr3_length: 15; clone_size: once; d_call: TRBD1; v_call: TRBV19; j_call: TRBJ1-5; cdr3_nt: TGTGCCAGTAGGACCGGACAGGGGGGCAATCAGCCCCAGCATTTT; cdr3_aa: CASRTGQGGNQPQHF
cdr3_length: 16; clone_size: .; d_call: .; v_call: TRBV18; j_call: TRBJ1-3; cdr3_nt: TGTGCCAGCTCATCCGGGACCCGAAAGGACGGAAACACCATATATTTT; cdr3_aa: CASSSGTRKDGNTIYF
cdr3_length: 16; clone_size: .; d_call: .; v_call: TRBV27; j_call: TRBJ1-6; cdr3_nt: TGTGCCAGCAACTCTCCCGCCCGACACCCCGGGGCACCCCTCCACTTT; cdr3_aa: CASNSPARHPGAPLHF
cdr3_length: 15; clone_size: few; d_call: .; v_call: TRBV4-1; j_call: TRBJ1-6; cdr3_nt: TGCGCCAGCAGCCAACAGGTTACCTATAATTCACCCCTCCACTTT; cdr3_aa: CASSQQVTYNSPLHF
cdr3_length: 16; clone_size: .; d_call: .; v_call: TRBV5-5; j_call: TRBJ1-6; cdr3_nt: TGTGCCAGCAGCTTGCTACTGCAACGGTGGGATTCACCCCTCCACTTT; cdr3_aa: CASSLLLQRWDSPLHF
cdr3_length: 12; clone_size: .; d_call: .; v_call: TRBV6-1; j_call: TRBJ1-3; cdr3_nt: TGTGCCAGCCGCAGCGCTGGAAACACCATATATTTT; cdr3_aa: CASRSAGNTIYF
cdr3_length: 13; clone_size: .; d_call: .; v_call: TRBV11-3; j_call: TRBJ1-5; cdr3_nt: TGTGCCAGCAGCTTTAGGGTTGGTCAGCCCCAGCATTTT; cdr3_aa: CASSFRVGQPQHF
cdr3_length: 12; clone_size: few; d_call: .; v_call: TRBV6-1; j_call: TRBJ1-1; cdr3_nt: TGTGCCAGCAGTCCCACGGACACTGAAGCTTTCTTT; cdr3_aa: CASSPTDTEAFF
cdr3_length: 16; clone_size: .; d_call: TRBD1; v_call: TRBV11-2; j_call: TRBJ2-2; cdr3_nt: TGTGCCAGCAGCTTATGGGGGGACAGGGTCCCCGGGGAGCTGTTTTTT; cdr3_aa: CASSLWGDRVPGELFF
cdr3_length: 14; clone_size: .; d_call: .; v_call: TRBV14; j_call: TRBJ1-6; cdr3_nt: TGTGCCAGCAGCCAAGGCAGGGAGAATTCACCCCTCCACTTT; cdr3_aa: CASSQGRENSPLHF
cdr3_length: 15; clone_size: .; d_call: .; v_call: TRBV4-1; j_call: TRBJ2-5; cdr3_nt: TGCGCCAGCAGCCATGGGGACTTATTCCGGGAGACCCAGTACTTC; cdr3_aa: CASSHGDLFRETQYF
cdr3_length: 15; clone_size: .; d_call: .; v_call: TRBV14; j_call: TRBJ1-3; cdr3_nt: TGTGCCAGCAGCCAATCGGACAGCTCTGGAAACACCATATATTTT; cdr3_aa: CASSQSDSSGNTIYF
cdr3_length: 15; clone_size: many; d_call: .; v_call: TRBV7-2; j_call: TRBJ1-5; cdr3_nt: TGTGCCAGCAGCTTAGTTGAGTATAGCAATCAGCCCCAGCATTTT; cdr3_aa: CASSLVEYSNQPQHF
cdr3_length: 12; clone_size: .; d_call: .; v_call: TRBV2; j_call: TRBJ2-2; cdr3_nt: TGTGCCAGCAGTCGACAGGCCGGGGAGCTGTTTTTT; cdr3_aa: CASSRQAGELFF
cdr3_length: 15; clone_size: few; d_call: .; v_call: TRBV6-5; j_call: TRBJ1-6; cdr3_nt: TGTGCCAGCAGTTACGGGACACGAAATAATTCACCCCTCCACTTT; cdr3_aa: CASSYGTRNNSPLHF
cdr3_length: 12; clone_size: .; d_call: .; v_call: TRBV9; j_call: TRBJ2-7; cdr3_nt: TGTGCCAGCAGCGGGGAGTTTGGAGAGCAGTACTTC; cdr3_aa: CASSGEFGEQYF
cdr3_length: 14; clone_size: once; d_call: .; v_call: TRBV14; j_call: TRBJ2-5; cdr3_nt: TGTGCCAGCAGCCAAGCAAATGGGAGAGAGACCCAGTACTTC; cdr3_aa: CASSQANGRETQYF
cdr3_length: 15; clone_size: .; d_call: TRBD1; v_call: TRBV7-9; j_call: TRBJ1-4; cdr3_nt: TGTGCCAGCAGGGACAGGGGGCTTGCTAATGAAAAACTGTTTTTT; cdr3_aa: CASRDRGLANEKLFF
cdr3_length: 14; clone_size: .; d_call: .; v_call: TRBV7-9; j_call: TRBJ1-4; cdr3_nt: TGTGCCCTTTTTGGTCCGGCAACTAATGAAAAACTGTTTTTT; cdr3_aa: CALFGPATNEKLFF
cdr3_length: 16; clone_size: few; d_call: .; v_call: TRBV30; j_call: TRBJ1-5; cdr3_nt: TGTGCCTGGAGTGTCAGGGCAGGTCGTGGCAATCAGCCCCAGCATTTT; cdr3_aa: CAWSVRAGRGNQPQHF
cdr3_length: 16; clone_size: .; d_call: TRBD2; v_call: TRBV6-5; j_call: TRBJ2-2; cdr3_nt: TGTGCCAGCAGTTACCGGACTAGCGGGAAGACCGGGGAGCTGTTTTTT; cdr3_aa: CASSYRTSGKTGELFF